The present T cell receptor beta chain was sequenced within a study of blood T cell repertoires in COVID-19. Whole-study context: Italy, Spain and the United States were the sources of the convalescent and acute COVID-19 samples. T cells, B-cell-depleted T cells, or PBMCs supplied cDNA or gDNA.

Using immunoSEQ multiplex PCR, the repertoire was profiled, and TCRdb retains in-frame clones only, with some absent. Among approximately 77,000 clones listed, roughly three quarters were seen once. The germline gives CDR1 MNHEY, CDR2 SVGAGI. The CDR3 sequence is 13 residues long. J lost 1 base, V lost 11 bases, and 6 bases had no gene match. Sequencing was carried out using peripheral blood. This rearrangement joins TRBV6-5 to TRBJ2-3, with 7 bases aligning to TRBD2. This clonotype was sampled from a man between 65 and 85 years old with active or convalescent COVID-19. The CDR3 region is CAAGGSRTDTQYF. The CDR3 nucleotides are TGTGCCGCCGGGGGGAGTCGCACAGATACGCAGTATTTT.